Below, 28 T cell receptor beta chains from the same sample are listed, as sequenced in a study of spatial heterogeneity in lung cancer. Indicated time point: sample taken at primary tumor resection. A single record per CDR3 protein comes from TCRdb applying MiXCR to the 5' RACE reads. The data show approximately 2,000 distinct CDR3 sequences, 6.8% seen once. Sequences were derived from normal lung tissue next to the tumor, sampled at surgery. The origin of the receptors is a male donor with early-stage non-small cell lung cancer.

This clonotype counts as medium-sized. The chain carries TRBV29-1 and TRBJ2-2, with unresolved D. The length of the CDR3 is 15 residues. Trimming stripped 0 bases from V and 4 bases from J, with 12 bases between. Looked up from germline, CDR1 is SQVTM and CDR2 is ANQGSEA. CDR3 region: CSVEDPETSTGELFF. CDR3 coding DNA: TGCAGCGTTGAAGATCCCGAGACAAGCACCGGGGAGCTGTTTTTT.

The V gene is TRBV29-1, the J gene TRBJ1-1; no reliable D call. The CDR3 totals 12 residues. Germline V gene sequence: CDR1 SQVTM, CDR2 ANQGSEA. Deletions cut 4 bases from V and 1 base from J, with 7 bases between. This CDR3 reads CSVVRENTEAFF. CDR3 nucleotide sequence: TGCAGCGTTGTAAGGGAGAACACTGAAGCTTTCTTT.

This clonotype is medium-sized. The CDR3 coding sequence is TGTGCCGGCCGGCAGTCTACTGGGGCCAACGTCCTGACTTTC. Its translation: CAGRQSTGANVLTF. V is TRBV2 and J is TRBJ2-6; D uncertain. The germline V and J ends were trimmed by 11 bases and 2 bases, with 13 bases remaining between them. The CDR3 consists of 14 residues. Germline CDR1 SNHLY, CDR2 FYNNEI.

The chain employs TRBV7-9 and TRBJ2-7; D is unclear. The CDR3 has 14 residues. Trimming removed 1 base at V and 2 bases at J, with 9 bases between. Germline V gene lookup returns CDR1 SEHNR and CDR2 FQNEAQ (reference sequence). Here the CDR3 DNA reads TGTGCCAGCAGCTTAGGGATGGGAACCTACGAGCAGTACTTC. Translated, it gives CASSLGMGTYEQYF.

By share of the sample, this clonotype is medium-sized. This rearrangement joins TRBV5-1 to TRBJ2-5; the match to TRBD2 covers 13 bases. CDR3 size: 16 residues. Looked up from germline, CDR1 is SGHRS and CDR2 is YFSETQ. J gave up 1 base and V 2 bases, and 2 bases lay outside the gene matches. The DNA for the CDR3 is TGCGCCAGCAGCTTAACTAGCGGGAGGGCCCAAGAGACCCAGTACTTC. As protein: CASSLTSGRAQETQYF.

This clonotype is large (0.1 to 1%) in the sample. This sequence joins TRBV12-3 or TRBV12-4 and TRBJ2-5; D not certain. This CDR3 has 13 residues. The V end lost 5 bases, the J end lost 1 base, and 8 bases lay between the germline ends. CDR3 amino acids: CASSRSPQETQYF. The CDR3 DNA reads as TGTGCCAGCAGTCGGAGCCCCCAAGAGACCCAGTACTTC.

By share of the sample, this clonotype is medium-sized. This chain uses TRBV29-1 with TRBJ2-5, with D perhaps matching TRBD2 (6 bases). This CDR3 contains 12 residues. V dropped 5 bases and J dropped 9 bases, with 16 bases sitting between them. Germline CDR1 SQVTM, CDR2 ANQGSEA. CDR3 nucleotide sequence: TGCAGCGTTCGATCCGGGAGCCAGGCCCAGTACTTC. It codes for CSVRSGSQAQYF.

This clonotype is medium-sized within its sample. The chain joins TRBV6-5 to TRBJ2-2; tentatively, D is TRBD2 (6 bases). CDR3 size: 14 residues. Germline-derived CDR1 and CDR2 are MNHEY and SVGAGI. V was pared by 7 bases and J by 6 bases, with 15 bases between. The CDR3 nucleotides are TGTGCCAGCACTCTATTGCCGGGGGCCGGGGAGCTGTTTTTT. It yields the protein CASTLLPGAGELFF.

In this sample, this clonotype is medium-sized (0.01 to 0.1%). This chain connects TRBV27 to TRBJ1-5; 9 bases map to TRBD1. The CDR3 sequence is 14 residues long. The V gene's germline CDR1 is MNHEY and CDR2 SMNVEV (reference sequence). Unmatched junction bases numbered 3, after V lost 7 bases and J lost 2 bases. CDR3 amino acids: CASIRTGGNQPQHF. DNA of the CDR3: TGTGCCAGCATTCGGACAGGGGGCAATCAGCCCCAGCATTTT.

This clonotype is labeled medium-sized. V usage is TRBV3-1 and J usage is TRBJ1-6; D gene uncertain. Germline V gives CDR1 LGHDT, CDR2 YNNKEL (reference sequence). The CDR3 extends over 16 amino acids. The germline V and J ends were trimmed by 1 base and 0 bases, with 7 bases remaining between them. The CDR3 nucleotides are TGTGCCAGCAGCCAAGGTGGTAGCTCCTATAATTCACCCCTCCACTTT. Its translation is CASSQGGSSYNSPLHF.

This clonotype is categorized as medium-sized (0.01 to 0.1%). This chain connects TRBV2 to TRBJ2-5, with D tentatively TRBD1 (6 bases). The CDR3 sequence is 15 residues long. Germline loops: CDR1 SNHLY, CDR2 FYNNEI. V gave up 2 bases and J gave up 2 bases, with 12 bases separating them. The CDR3 loop is CASSELRGSQETQYF. CDR3 DNA sequence: TGTGCCAGCAGTGAACTTAGGGGGTCGCAAGAGACCCAGTACTTC.

This chain links TRBV20-1 with TRBJ2-1; the D gene could be TRBD1 or TRBD2 (5 bases each). The V end was cut by 5 bases, the J end by 8 bases, with 19 bases between. Germline CDR1 reads DFQATT; CDR2 reads SNEGSKA (reference sequence). The length of the CDR3 is 14 residues. The CDR3 nucleotides are TGCAGTGCTTCGCTCGGGACCCAAGGCGATGAGCAGTTCTTC. This gives the protein CSASLGTQGDEQFF.

This clonotype is labeled medium-sized (0.01 to 0.1%). The chain has TRBV11-1 and TRBJ1-1; D gene uncertain. V lost 2 bases and J 5 bases, leaving 9 bases between the germline ends. In germline, CDR1 is SGHAT, CDR2 FQDESV (reference sequence). The CDR3 has 13 amino acids. The CDR3 DNA sequence: TGTGCCAGCAGCTTATATAGGGAAACTGAAGCTTTCTTT. Translation: CASSLYRETEAFF.

Relative to its sample, this clonotype is medium-sized. V is TRBV20-1 and J is TRBJ2-7; D may be TRBD2 (5 bases). The CDR3 spans 15 residues. V lost 5 bases, J lost 0 bases, and 17 bases lay in between. CDR1 and CDR2 (germline): DFQATT, SNEGSKA (reference sequence). CDR3 nucleotide sequence: TGCAGTGCTGGCCTCCCCGGCGGGCTCTCCTACGAGCAGTACTTC. Amino acid sequence: CSAGLPGGLSYEQYF.

By frequency in the sample, this clonotype is medium-sized (0.01 to 0.1%). This sequence joins TRBV7-9 and TRBJ2-7; D may match TRBD1 or TRBD2 (5 bases each). The CDR3 sequence is 11 residues long. V was clipped by 7 bases and J by 6 bases, with 10 bases between them. CDR1 is SEHNR, CDR2 FQNEAQ, per germline (reference sequence). CDR3 DNA: TGTGCCAGCATAGTCGGGGCCGAGCAGTACTTC. The encoded protein is CASIVGAEQYF.

The chain employs TRBV5-1 and TRBJ2-7, with a weak D call TRBD2 (5 bases). The CDR3 covers 14 residues. Trimming took off 0 bases at V and 6 bases at J, with 13 bases between the two ends. CDR1 is SGHRS, CDR2 YFSETQ, per germline. CDR3 nucleotides: TGCGCCAGCAGCTTGGTAGGTTCCGAGGGCGAGCAGTACTTC. This translates into CASSLVGSEGEQYF.

This rearrangement joins TRBV5-1 to TRBJ2-7; TRBD1 might be the D (6 bases). Deletions cut 4 bases from V and 5 bases from J, with 10 bases between. The CDR3 consists of 12 residues. Germline V gene data show CDR1 as SGHRS and CDR2 as YFSETQ. The CDR3 DNA reads as TGCGCCAGCAGCCCCCCAGGGGACGAGCAGTACTTC. It specifies CASSPPGDEQYF.

V usage is TRBV5-1 and J usage is TRBJ2-7; D perhaps matches TRBD1 (7 bases). The V end lost 4 bases, the J end lost 1 base, and 15 bases lay between the germline ends. The germline CDR1 and CDR2 sequences are SGHRS and YFSETQ. This CDR3 is 15 amino acids long. The CDR3 is CASSGGDRISYEQYF. The CDR3 bases are TGCGCCAGCAGCGGCGGGGACAGAATTTCCTACGAGCAGTACTTC.

By frequency in the sample, this clonotype is medium-sized. The junction differs from germline at one of its ends, possibly a read error. The chain combines TRBV7-2 with TRBJ2-5; TRBD2 agrees at 8 bases. In germline, CDR1 is SGHTA, CDR2 FQGNSA. The CDR3 extends over 13 amino acids. CDR3 protein: CATSGGYQETQYF. In DNA, the CDR3 is TGTGCCACCAGCGGGGGCTATCAAGAGACCCAGTACTTC.

In its sample, this clonotype is medium-sized. CDR3 loop: CASILEQRSGYTF. As DNA, the CDR3 is TGTGCCAGCATCCTTGAGCAGCGGTCTGGCTACACCTTC. This chain uses TRBV2 with TRBJ1-2, with D unclear. CDR1 is SNHLY, CDR2 FYNNEI, per germline. CDR3 length: 13 residues. V was pared by 7 bases and J by 7 bases, with 16 bases between.

The V gene is TRBV7-9, the J gene TRBJ1-2, with TRBD1 as a possible D gene (6 bases). The CDR3 has 14 residues. CDR1 is SEHNR and CDR2 is FQNEAQ in the germline V gene (reference sequence). Trimming stripped 5 bases from V and 4 bases from J, with 14 bases between. CDR3: CASSLEQGAYGYTF. CDR3 nucleotides: TGTGCCAGCAGCCTTGAACAGGGTGCCTATGGCTACACCTTC.

Judged by abundance, this clonotype is large. The V call is TRBV6-2 or TRBV6-3, the J call TRBJ2-7; D might be TRBD1 (5 bases). Germline loops: CDR1 MNHEY, CDR2 SVGEGT. The V and J ends lost 0 bases and 6 bases respectively, with 12 bases between them. The CDR3 is 14 residues long. The CDR3 is CASSYSIRQSEQYF. Written as DNA, the CDR3 is TGTGCCAGCAGTTACTCGATCCGACAGAGCGAGCAGTACTTC.

This clonotype is categorized as medium-sized. V is TRBV20-1 and J is TRBJ2-1, with 7 bases matching TRBD2. The CDR3 sequence is 15 residues long. Germline loops: CDR1 DFQATT, CDR2 SNEGSKA (reference sequence). The V gene end was trimmed by 6 bases and the J gene end by 7 bases; junction bases not matched to a gene: 15. CDR3 coding DNA: TGCAGTGCAACCAACCTACCGGGGGGTAGGAATGAGCAGTTCTTC. It translates to CSATNLPGGRNEQFF.

This clonotype is medium-sized within its sample. This rearrangement joins TRBV28 to TRBJ2-7; D is ambiguous. The CDR3 runs 13 residues. V lost 6 bases, J lost 1 base, and 10 bases lay in between. The germline V gene has CDR1 MDHEN and CDR2 SYDVKM. DNA for the CDR3: TGTGCCAGCAGGCTTCGGCGTTCCTACGAGCAGTACTTC. It codes for CASRLRRSYEQYF.

In this sample, this clonotype is medium-sized. The gene calls are TRBV6-5 and TRBJ2-7; unclear D gene. CDR1 and CDR2 (germline): MNHEY, SVGAGI. Trimming shortened V by 5 bases and J by 1 base, and 9 bases separated the two germline ends. This CDR3 contains 13 residues. In DNA, the CDR3 is TGTGCCAGCAGTAGTCTCTTTTCCTACGAGCAGTACTTC. It is translated as CASSSLFSYEQYF.

By frequency in the sample, this clonotype is medium-sized. The genes are TRBV6-6 and TRBJ2-3; 7 nucleotides align to TRBD2. Per the germline V gene, CDR1 is MNHNY and CDR2 is SVGAGI (reference sequence). V lost 3 bases, J lost 0 bases, and 12 bases stayed unmatched. The CDR3 is 18 residues long. The CDR3 region is CASSYTRGEPLSTDTQYF. CDR3 nucleotide sequence: TGTGCCAGCAGTTATACCCGGGGGGAGCCCCTTAGCACAGATACGCAGTATTTT.

V gene TRBV3-1 combines with J gene TRBJ1-1; D is ambiguous. CDR3 length equals 13 residues. The germline gives CDR1 LGHDT, CDR2 YNNKEL (reference sequence). V gave up 1 base and J gave up 1 base, with 4 bases separating them. DNA for the CDR3: TGTGCCAGCAGCCAAGCGAGGAACACTGAAGCTTTCTTT. Amino acid sequence: CASSQARNTEAFF.

In its sample, this clonotype is medium-sized (0.01 to 0.1%). The chain has TRBV20-1 and TRBJ1-2, with 7 bases aligning to TRBD1. V trimming: 1 base; J trimming: 8 bases; junction bases outside the gene matches: 10. The germline CDR1 and CDR2 sequences are DFQATT and SNEGSKA (reference sequence). The CDR3 has 14 amino acids. CDR3 DNA sequence: TGCAGTGCTAGAGTACCAGGGGGGGACCTCGGCTACACCTTC. Protein product: CSARVPGGDLGYTF.